Listed here are 20 T cell receptor beta chains from one sample, sequenced in a study of cytomegalovirus exposure and HLA in healthy donors. The PCR ran on 60 Vbeta and 13 Jbeta primers. Some clones are missing from TCRdb's copy, which holds only in-frame ones; the method was immunoSEQ multiplex PCR. This table has 190,000 or so clones, over 80% appearing once. Sequenced input: PBMCs. All receptors derive from a woman in her forties or fifties in good health and CMV-seropositive.

The J gene is TRBJ2-1, the V gene TRBV7-3; D gene ambiguous. This CDR3 has 13 residues. Germline assignment: CDR1 SGHTA and CDR2 FQGTGA. Trimming took off 0 bases at V and 9 bases at J, with 9 bases between the two ends. This chain's CDR3 is CASSLTPITEQFF. As DNA, the CDR3 is TGTGCCAGCAGCTTAACGCCTATTACTGAGCAGTTCTTC.

This chain uses TRBV5-1 with TRBJ1-1; the D is unclear. Trimming left V 0 bases short and J 0 bases short, with 6 bases between. CDR1 SGHRS and CDR2 YFSETQ come from the germline V gene. The CDR3 consists of 14 residues. The CDR3 nucleotides are TGCGCCAGCAGCTTGGTCGGGGTGAACACTGAAGCTTTCTTT. Amino acid sequence: CASSLVGVNTEAFF.

This clone was detected only a few times. This rearrangement joins TRBV12-2 to TRBJ1-3; TRBD1 is the table's D call and was not checked against the DNA. TRBV12-2 is shown as a pseudogene. This CDR3 is 17 amino acids long. This CDR3 reads CASRPRARGDSGNTIYF. The CDR3 DNA follows: TGTGCAAGTCGCCCGAGAGCCAGGGGAGACTCTGGAAACACCATATATTTT.

This clone was observed a few times. The chain combines TRBV4-1 with TRBJ2-7; D uncertain. The CDR3 length is 14 residues. V lost 2 bases to trimming and J lost 4 bases, with 12 bases between them. Germline CDR1 is MGHRA and CDR2 is YSYEKL. CDR3 bases: TGCGCCAGCAGCCAACACTCAACAGCTTACGAGCAGTACTTC. The encoded protein is CASSQHSTAYEQYF.

The V gene is TRBV7-9, the J gene TRBJ2-7, with D possibly being TRBD1 (6 bases). The V and J ends lost 4 bases and 0 bases respectively, with 25 bases between them. CDR1 SEHNR and CDR2 FQNEAQ come from the germline V gene (reference sequence). The CDR3 is made up of 19 amino acids. The DNA of the CDR3 is TGTGCCAGCAGCTCTACCCCTTACTACGGACAGCCGAGCTCCTACGAGCAGTACTTC. It yields the protein CASSSTPYYGQPSSYEQYF.

DNA of the CDR3: TGCGCCAGCACCGGAGAGGAGAGCTCCTATAATTCACCCCTCCACTTT. Amino acid sequence: CASTGEESSYNSPLHF. This chain connects TRBV5-1 to TRBJ1-6, with unresolved D. The V and J ends lost 6 bases and 0 bases respectively, with 13 bases between them. The germline V gene has CDR1 SGHRS and CDR2 YFSETQ. This CDR3 has 16 residues.

The chain recombines TRBV15 with TRBJ2-5; D uncertain. This CDR3 contains 12 residues. Trimming took off 5 bases at V and 5 bases at J, with 9 bases between the two ends. Germline V gives CDR1 LNHNV, CDR2 YYDKDF (reference sequence). DNA of the CDR3: TGTGCCACCAGCGGGCCCTCCGAGACCCAGTACTTC. Protein: CATSGPSETQYF.

The genes are TRBV2 and TRBJ2-2; 7 bases are a match to TRBD1. Trimming removed 5 bases from V and 0 bases from J; junction bases left unmatched: 3. This CDR3 contains 15 residues. The germline CDR1 and CDR2 sequences are SNHLY and FYNNEI. The CDR3 nucleotides are TGTGCCAGCAGTAGGACAGGTTCGAACACCGGGGAGCTGTTTTTT. This sequence encodes CASSRTGSNTGELFF.

This chain connects TRBV4-2 to TRBJ2-1; D is perhaps TRBD2 (5 bases). The CDR3 spans 14 residues. Between the trimmed V and J ends, which lost 3 bases and 6 bases, there was a span of 12 bases. Germline assignment: CDR1 LGHNA and CDR2 YNFKEQ. CDR3 sequence (DNA): TGTGCCAGCAGCCATTGGGGAGCCGGCAATGAGCAGTTCTTC. It encodes CASSHWGAGNEQFF.

This clone was observed a few times. The DNA for the CDR3 is TGCGCCAGCAGCCCGAGGACAGGGCAGAACACTGAAGCTTTCTTT. Encoded protein: CASSPRTGQNTEAFF. The V gene is TRBV5-1, the J gene TRBJ1-1; 8 nucleotides line up with TRBD1. Germline V gene sequence: CDR1 SGHRS, CDR2 YFSETQ. Unmatched junction bases numbered 6, after V lost 4 bases and J lost 1 base. This CDR3 has 15 amino acids.

J is TRBJ1-2 and V is TRBV18; D is undetermined. Germline V gene sequence: CDR1 KGHSH, CDR2 LQKENI. CDR3 length: 15 residues. V was trimmed by 2 bases and J by 8 bases, leaving 18 bases between them. The CDR3 here is CASSPIQSEAIGYTF. The CDR3 nucleotides are TGTGCCAGCTCACCAATCCAATCAGAGGCTATCGGCTACACCTTC.

This rearrangement joins TRBV2 to TRBJ2-5; 15 bases fit TRBD2. This CDR3 is 18 amino acids long. V lost 6 bases to trimming and J lost 2 bases; unmatched junction nucleotides: 10. Germline values: CDR1 SNHLY, CDR2 FYNNEI. CDR3 sequence reads: CASSPGTSGGSLQETQYF. CDR3 coding DNA: TGTGCCAGCAGCCCAGGGACTAGCGGGGGGTCCCTACAAGAGACCCAGTACTTC.

Here the CDR3 reads CASSLLRGDTIYF. Here the CDR3 DNA reads TGTGCCAGCAGTTTACTCAGGGGGGACACCATATATTTT. V is TRBV27 and J is TRBJ1-3; 7 bases agree with TRBD1. The ends lost 2 bases at V and 8 bases at J; junction bases unmatched: 3. CDR3 length: 13 amino acids. Germline V gene sequence: CDR1 MNHEY, CDR2 SMNVEV (reference sequence).

V is TRBV14 and J is TRBJ1-3, with D uncertain. Between the trimmed V and J ends, which lost 1 base and 4 bases, there was a span of 5 bases. From germline, CDR1 is SGHDN and CDR2 FVKESK. The CDR3 length is 13 residues. The CDR3 region is CASSQVLGNTIYF. In DNA form, the CDR3 reads TGTGCCAGCAGCCAAGTATTGGGAAACACCATATATTTT. Variable domain in full (rest from reference TRBV14 and TRBJ1-3): EAGVTQFPSHSVIEKGQTVTLRCDPISGHDNLYWYRRVMGKEIKFLLHFVKESKQDESGMPNNRFLAERTGGTYSTLKVQPAELEDSGVYFCASSQVLGNTIYFGEGSWLTVV.

This chain connects TRBV19 to TRBJ1-1, with 10 bases matching TRBD1. Germline V gene data show CDR1 as LNHDA and CDR2 as SQIVND (reference sequence). The CDR3 totals 13 residues. The V and J ends lost 8 bases and 7 bases, in that order; junction bases with no gene match: 7. In nucleotides, the CDR3 is TGTGCCAGTCGAAGACAGGGGGCCGGTGAAGCTTTCTTT. Its translation is CASRRQGAGEAFF. Combining the CDR3 with reference TRBV19 and TRBJ1-1 gives the whole variable domain DGGITQSPKYLFRKEGQNVTLSCEQNLNHDAMYWYRQDPGQGLRLIYYSQIVNDFQKGDIAEGYSVSREKKESFPLTVTSAQKNPTAFYLCASRRQGAGEAFFGQGTRLTVV.

This rearrangement joins TRBV5-6 to TRBJ2-3, with unresolved D. This CDR3 contains 14 residues. V lost 2 bases to trimming and J lost 2 bases, with 9 bases between them. Germline lookup yields CDR1 SGHDT and CDR2 YYEEEE. The DNA for the CDR3 is TGTGCCAGCAGCTTAGACTTAAACACAGATACGCAGTATTTT. This gives the protein CASSLDLNTDTQYF.

The rearrangement joins TRBV5-1 to TRBJ1-3, with 9 bases that match TRBD1. CDR3 size: 17 residues. V gave up 7 bases and J gave up 4 bases; unmatched junction bases: 15. Germline CDR1 reads SGHRS; CDR2 reads YFSETQ. The CDR3 coding sequence is TGCGCCAGCTCCGGGACAGGGCCCCGACTGTCCGGAAACACCATATATTTT. Encoded protein: CASSGTGPRLSGNTIYF.

The chain links TRBV5-6 to TRBJ1-1; possible D gene TRBD1, 6 bases. In germline, CDR1 is SGHDT, CDR2 YYEEEE. This CDR3 region has 15 residues. Deletions cut 2 bases from V and 5 bases from J, with 16 bases between. This CDR3 is CASSLLLGGDTEAFF. The CDR3 nucleotides read TGTGCCAGCAGCTTACTCTTAGGGGGGGATACTGAAGCTTTCTTT.

V is TRBV4-1 and J is TRBJ1-2, with D unclear. Trimming took 1 base from V and 1 from J, leaving 7 bases between them. Germline V CDR1 and CDR2: MGHRA, YSYEKL. The CDR3 length is 14 residues. The CDR3: CASSQVGGNYGYTF. The CDR3 region has the DNA TGCGCCAGCAGCCAAGTCGGCGGTAACTATGGCTACACCTTC.

This chain joins TRBV6-6 and TRBJ1-2; 9 bases agree with TRBD1. CDR1 and CDR2 (germline): MNHNY, SVGAGI (reference sequence). V shed 6 bases, J shed 2 bases, and the junction held 7 bases outside the gene matches. The CDR3 consists of 15 residues. DNA for the CDR3: TGTGCCAGCAGGGCCGGGACAGGGACCAACTATGGCTACACCTTC. This encodes CASRAGTGTNYGYTF.